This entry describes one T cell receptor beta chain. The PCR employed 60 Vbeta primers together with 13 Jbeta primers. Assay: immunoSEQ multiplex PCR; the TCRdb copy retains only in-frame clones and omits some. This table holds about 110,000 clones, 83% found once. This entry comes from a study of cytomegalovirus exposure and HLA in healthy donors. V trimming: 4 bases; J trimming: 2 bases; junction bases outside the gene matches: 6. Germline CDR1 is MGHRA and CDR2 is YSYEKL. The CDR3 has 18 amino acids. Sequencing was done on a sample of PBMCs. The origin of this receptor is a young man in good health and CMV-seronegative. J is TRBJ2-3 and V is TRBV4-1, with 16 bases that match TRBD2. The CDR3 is CASSLGTSGRADTDTQYF. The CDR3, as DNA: TGCGCCAGCAGCCTCGGGACTAGCGGGAGGGCCGACACAGATACGCAGTATTTT.